Following are 5 T cell receptor beta chains from one sample sequenced in a study of early T cells in non-severe SARS-CoV-2 infection. Each CDR3 protein is one row after TCRdb ran MiXCR on the 5' RACE reads. The sample has over 60,000 distinct CDR3 sequences, around 10% seen once. The input for sequencing was whole blood, taken at baseline. Receptors were obtained from an adult who was a healthcare worker with PCR-confirmed SARS-CoV-2 infection or an uninfected control (not recorded which).

Ten or more counts support this clonotype. The chain is built from TRBV7-3 and TRBJ2-2, with TRBD2 as a possible D gene (6 bases). With 2 bases removed from V and 7 bases from J, the gap between germline ends came to 17 bases. There are 16 residues in the CDR3. CDR1 and CDR2 from the germline V gene are SGHTA and FQGTGA. CDR3 sequence (DNA): TGTGCCAGCAGCTTAGTTAGCGGATCCGGTGGCGGGGAGCTGTTTTTT. This translates into CASSLVSGSGGGELFF.

In this sample, this clonotype turned up a few times. CDR3 nucleotides: TGTGCCAGCAGTCTCATGACTAGCGGGGCCCCGGGCACCGGGGAGCTGTTTTTT. This sequence encodes CASSLMTSGAPGTGELFF. The genes are TRBV12-3 or TRBV12-4 and TRBJ2-2; 11 nucleotides match TRBD2. The length of the CDR3 is 18 residues. The J segment lost 4 bases and the V segment lost 5 bases, leaving 12 bases of the junction unmatched.

This chain connects TRBV12-3 or TRBV12-4 to TRBJ2-7; 7 nucleotides match TRBD1. V trimming: 5 bases; J trimming: 0 bases; junction bases outside the gene matches: 4. The CDR3 runs to 14 residues. The CDR3 nucleotides read TGTGCCAGCAGTGAGACAGGGATCTCCTACGAGCAGTACTTC. This gives the protein CASSETGISYEQYF.

The chain has TRBV6-5 and TRBJ1-1, with 7 positions matching TRBD1. The CDR3 runs to 14 residues. The trim removed 11 bases at V and 0 bases at J, leaving 9 bases unmatched. The germline gives CDR1 MNHEY, CDR2 SVGAGI. The CDR3 is CAVRRGGMNTEAFF. The CDR3 DNA follows: TGTGCCGTACGTAGAGGGGGCATGAACACTGAAGCTTTCTTT.

The V and J genes are TRBV12-3 or TRBV12-4 and TRBJ2-7; tentative D call: TRBD1 (6 bases). The length of the CDR3 is 12 residues. Deletions cut 6 bases from V and 6 bases from J, with 12 bases between. Here the CDR3 DNA reads TGTGCCAGCAGCGATCAGGGGTCCGAGCAGTACTTC. Protein: CASSDQGSEQYF.